The 16 T cell receptor beta chains below were found in one sample sequenced in a study of Graves' ophthalmopathy and Graves' hyperthyroidism. Amplification of TCR beta CDR3 regions used RNA transcripts. Amplification began with first-round RT-PCR using HTBI primers, then second-round multiplex PCR was performed. One entry per CDR3 protein, called by TCRdb with MiXCR from the multiplex PCR reads. The sample carries 360,000 or so distinct CDR3 sequences, around 19% recorded once. Material for sequencing was peripheral blood. These TCRs come from a young woman with Graves' ophthalmopathy.

The gene calls are TRBV7-3 and TRBJ1-1; 10 bases align to TRBD1. The CDR3 contains 15 residues. The V and J ends lost 5 bases and 11 bases, in that order; junction bases with no gene match: 14. Germline V gives CDR1 SGHTA, CDR2 FQGTGA. This CDR3 is CASSVGRDRGREAFF. The CDR3 DNA reads as TGTGCCAGCAGCGTAGGCCGGGACAGGGGACGGGAGGCTTTCTTT.

This clonotype occurred many times. The gene calls are TRBV11-2 and TRBJ1-5, with unresolved D. This CDR3 has 14 residues. V was shortened by 5 bases and J by 7 bases, with 15 bases between the two germline ends. Germline V CDR1 and CDR2: SGHAT, FQNNGV. The DNA for the CDR3 is TGTGCCAGCAGCATACGGGTCGGAGGCCAGCCCCAGCATTTT. This sequence encodes CASSIRVGGQPQHF.

This clonotype was observed at least ten times. The J gene is TRBJ2-2, the V gene TRBV11-2, with D tentatively TRBD1 or TRBD2 (5 bases each). The CDR3 length is 16 residues. Germline values: CDR1 SGHAT, CDR2 FQNNGV. Trimming took 5 bases from V and 5 from J, leaving 18 bases between them. The CDR3 region has the DNA TGTGCCAGCAGCCATGGGAGCTGGGGCGTAACCGGGGAGCTGTTTTTT. Protein product: CASSHGSWGVTGELFF.

This clonotype was detected many times. The chain joins TRBV6-2 or TRBV6-3 to TRBJ1-1; possible D gene TRBD1, 6 bases. Trimming removed 2 bases from V and 5 bases from J, with 15 bases in between. Germline V gene sequence: CDR1 MNHEY, CDR2 SVGEGT. The CDR3 has 15 residues. CDR3 bases: TGTGCCAGCAGTTACGGCTTACAGGGCCGGACTGAAGCTTTCTTT. It specifies CASSYGLQGRTEAFF.

The V gene is TRBV11-1, the J gene TRBJ1-2; 9 bases are a match to TRBD1. This CDR3 has 12 amino acids. The trim removed 5 bases at V and 6 bases at J, leaving 1 base unmatched. Germline V gene sequence: CDR1 SGHAT, CDR2 FQDESV (reference sequence). The CDR3 DNA reads as TGTGCCAGCAGCCGGACAGGGGATGGCTACACCTTC. This translates into CASSRTGDGYTF. Full variable domain (rest looked up from reference TRBV11-1 and TRBJ1-2): EAEVAQSPRYKITEKSQAVAFWCDPISGHATLYWYRQILGQGPELLVQFQDESVVDDSQLPKDRFSAERLKGVDSTLKIQPAELGDSAMYLCASSRTGDGYTFGSGTRLTVV.

This clonotype was counted at least ten times. CDR3 region: CASSLDRANEQYF. The CDR3, as DNA: TGTGCCAGCAGTCTTGACAGGGCTAACGAGCAGTACTTC. The chain joins TRBV5-5 to TRBJ2-7, with 7 bases identical to TRBD1. Per the germline V gene, CDR1 is SGHKS and CDR2 is YYEKEE (reference sequence). Trimming cost V 5 bases and J 5 bases; bases outside gene matches: 7. This CDR3 contains 13 residues.

This clonotype was observed at least ten times. J is TRBJ2-7 and V is TRBV28, with D possibly being TRBD1 (5 bases). The V and J ends lost 5 bases and 1 base respectively, with 15 bases between them. Germline CDR1 and CDR2: MDHEN and SYDVKM. The CDR3 extends over 15 amino acids. CDR3 in amino acids: CASSPLGQISYEQYF. The CDR3 coding sequence is TGTGCCAGCAGTCCCCTGGGGCAGATTTCCTACGAGCAGTACTTC.

This clonotype was observed at least ten times. The rearrangement uses TRBV10-1 and TRBJ2-3, with D tentatively TRBD2 (6 bases). The germline CDR1 and CDR2 sequences are WNHNN and SYGVQD (reference sequence). This CDR3 has 13 amino acids. With 3 bases removed from V and 6 bases from J, the gap between germline ends came to 10 bases. DNA for the CDR3: TGCGCCAGCAGTGAATCTGGGAGGGATACGCAGTATTTT. This encodes CASSESGRDTQYF.

This clonotype came up many times. Germline is not matched at one junction end, which may reflect a read error. This chain connects TRBV4-2 to TRBJ1-3; 7 bases are shared with TRBD1. Germline assignment: CDR1 LGHNA and CDR2 YNFKEQ. The CDR3 totals 16 residues. In DNA form, the CDR3 reads TGTGCCAGCAGCCTTCACAGGGGAGGCGTCGGAAACATCATATATTTT. Protein product: CASSLHRGGVGNIIYF.

This clonotype showed up many times. The rearrangement joins TRBV18 to TRBJ2-5, with 10 bases lining up with TRBD2. V gave up 8 bases and J gave up 9 bases; unmatched junction bases: 12. The CDR3 is 14 residues long. Germline CDR1 is KGHSH and CDR2 is LQKENI. CDR3 region: CASGHPSGSWSQYF. The CDR3 DNA reads as TGTGCCAGCGGGCACCCTAGCGGGAGTTGGTCCCAGTACTTC.

Many counts were recorded for this clonotype. V and J are TRBV7-8 and TRBJ1-5; D unresolved. The CDR3 is made up of 17 amino acids. V lost 0 bases, J lost 3 bases, and 15 bases lay in between. CDR1 and CDR2 (germline): SGHVS, FQNEAQ. CDR3 in amino acids: CASSLASGFALNQPQHF. The CDR3 coding sequence is TGTGCCAGCAGCTTAGCGTCAGGATTCGCCCTCAATCAGCCCCAGCATTTT.

This clonotype was counted between two and nine times. The chain employs TRBV6-2 or TRBV6-3 and TRBJ2-7; TRBD1 agrees at 7 bases. J was trimmed by 2 bases and V by 6 bases; bases with no gene match: 7. CDR1 MNHEY and CDR2 SVGEGT come from the germline V gene. This CDR3 has 14 amino acids. CDR3 region: CASRWDSLTYEQYF. CDR3 coding DNA: TGTGCCAGCAGATGGGACAGCCTCACCTACGAGCAGTACTTC.

V and J are TRBV6-1 and TRBJ1-2; D possibly corresponds to TRBD1 (6 bases). V dropped 3 bases and J dropped 0 bases, with 11 bases sitting between them. Germline V gene sequence: CDR1 MNHNS, CDR2 SASEGT. The CDR3 is 15 amino acids. Written as DNA, the CDR3 is TGTGCCAGCAGTGAGTGGGGGACAACTAACTATGGCTACACCTTC. As protein: CASSEWGTTNYGYTF.

This clonotype is medium-sized (0.01 to 0.1%) by share. This chain uses TRBV7-2 with TRBJ2-5, with 8 nucleotides matching TRBD2. Trimming removed 3 bases from V and 5 bases from J; junction bases left unmatched: 2. The CDR3 has 13 residues. The germline V gene has CDR1 SGHTA and CDR2 FQGNSA. In DNA form, the CDR3 reads TGTGCCAGCAGCTTTAGCGGGGAGGAGACCCAGTACTTC. It yields the protein CASSFSGEETQYF.

The genes are TRBV4-1 and TRBJ1-1; D ambiguous. CDR1 and CDR2 from the germline V gene are MGHRA and YSYEKL. CDR3 length: 13 residues. The V end lost 7 bases, the J end lost 0 bases, and 9 bases lay between the germline ends. This CDR3 reads CASIPVVNTEAFF. The CDR3 DNA is TGCGCCAGCATCCCGGTTGTGAACACTGAAGCTTTCTTT.

In the case of this clonotype: Just one base apart from a much larger clone, this may be a read error. The genes are TRBV7-2 and TRBJ2-7, with TRBD1 identical over 7 bases. Germline V CDR1 and CDR2: SGHTA, FQGNSA. The CDR3 spans 14 residues. The CDR3 DNA is TGTGCCGGCAGATGGGACAGCAATTCCTACGAGCAGTACTTC. Translated: CAGRWDSNSYEQYF.